These T cell receptor beta chains were read from a single sample in a study of T cells after yellow fever vaccination. TCRdb called the 5' RACE reads again in MiXCR, with one record for every CDR3 protein. Counted here are some 400,000 distinct CDR3 sequences, under 7.5% occurring once; the ten biggest clones make up over 14%. Material: PBMCs, obtained 5 days after the yellow fever booster vaccination. The source of these receptors is a man aged 25 to 40 who received the YFV17D yellow fever vaccine. The CDR3 runs from the conserved cysteine through the conserved F or W. Each record gives: D gene, J gene, clone size, V gene, CDR3 DNA, CDR3 protein. D genes are given only for firm matches. Clone sizes are given selectively: once, few, many, or a class where the clone is expanded.

TRBD1,TRBJ2-7,few,TRBV7-2,TGTGCCAGCAGCTCGGGACAGGGGGAGACCTACGAGCAGTACTTC,CASSSGQGETYEQYF
TRBD1,TRBJ2-2,few,TRBV4-3,TGCGCCAGCAGCCAAGAAGGGGGCTCTACCGGGGAGCTGTTTTTT,CASSQEGGSTGELFF
.,TRBJ1-5,.,TRBV28,TGTGCCAGCAGTTACTGGTCTCGCAATCAGCCCCAGCATTTT,CASSYWSRNQPQHF
.,TRBJ1-5,.,TRBV27,TGTGCCAGCAGTTTTAGTGGGTCTTACAATCAGCCCCAGCATTTT,CASSFSGSYNQPQHF
TRBD2,TRBJ2-1,many,TRBV3-1,TGTGCCAGCAGCCCCGGGACTAGCGACTACAATGAGCAGTTCTTC,CASSPGTSDYNEQFF
.,TRBJ2-7,few,TRBV23-1,TGCGCCAGCGCCCCCCCGGGGGAGACCTACGAGCAGTACTTC,CASAPPGETYEQYF
TRBD2,TRBJ2-1,.,TRBV5-1,TGCGCCAGCAGCTCGGGACTAGCGGGGTTAGACAATGAGCAGTTCTTC,CASSSGLAGLDNEQFF
TRBD1,TRBJ2-2,many,TRBV5-1,TGCGCCAGCAGCTCGCCAGGGGGTTACACCGGGGAGCTGTTTTTT,CASSSPGGYTGELFF
.,TRBJ2-6,.,TRBV30,TGTGCCTGGAGGTTGGAGGGGGCCAACGTCCTGACTTTC,CAWRLEGANVLTF
.,TRBJ2-1,few,TRBV20-1,TGCAGTGCTGAGGTCTTTTCCTACAATGAGCAGTTCTTC,CSAEVFSYNEQFF
TRBD2,TRBJ2-2,many,TRBV7-9,TGTGCCACCCTCGCGGGAGGGCCACGGGAGCTGTTTTTT,CATLAGGPRELFF
.,TRBJ2-7,few,TRBV29-1,TGCAGCGTTGAATATGGACACGAGTACGAGCAGTACTTC,CSVEYGHEYEQYF
.,TRBJ2-6,.,TRBV5-1,TGCGCCAGCAGCCTGGGGAACTCTGGGGCCAACGTCCTGACTTTC,CASSLGNSGANVLTF
.,TRBJ2-5,few,TRBV12-3/TRBV12-4,TGTGCCAGCAGTTTAATTAGGGGGTCATCTACTAAAGAGACCCAGTACTTC,CASSLIRGSSTKETQYF
.,TRBJ2-7,many,TRBV7-2,TGTGCCAGCAGCTTAGAAGTGCTTCGGAACGAGCAGTACTTC,CASSLEVLRNEQYF
TRBD2,TRBJ2-1,.,TRBV19,TGTGCCAGTGGGGGGACTAGCGGGAGTCAATCCTACAATGAGCAGTTCTTC,CASGGTSGSQSYNEQFF
.,TRBJ1-4,few,TRBV7-9,TGTGCCAGCAGCTTAGCAAGGGGAAGTGCAACTAATGAAAAACTGTTTTTT,CASSLARGSATNEKLFF
.,TRBJ2-7,many,TRBV29-1,TGCAGCGTTGGGCGGGACAACTACGAGCAGTACTTC,CSVGRDNYEQYF
TRBD1,TRBJ2-5,many,TRBV6-5,TGTGCCAGCAGTTACTCTCCTACACCGACAGGGGGGTACCAAGAGACCCAGTACTTC,CASSYSPTPTGGYQETQYF
TRBD2,TRBJ2-5,few,TRBV7-2,TGTGCCAGCAGCTCTCGGACTAGCGGGGGGGAGACCCAGTACTTC,CASSSRTSGGETQYF
TRBD1,TRBJ2-6,.,TRBV7-2,TGTGCCAGCAGCCACAGGGGCACCTCTGGGGCCAACGTCCTGACTTTC,CASSHRGTSGANVLTF
.,TRBJ2-1,many,TRBV6-2/TRBV6-3,TGTGCCAGCAGCTCCCTACCTTGGAACAATGAGCAGTTCTTC,CASSSLPWNNEQFF
.,TRBJ2-2,few,TRBV5-1,TGCGCCAGCAGCTTGGTTGTCCGTAACACCGGGGAGCTGTTTTTT,CASSLVVRNTGELFF
.,TRBJ2-3,many,TRBV7-9,TGTGCCAGCATCGACTCCAGAGATACGCAGTATTTT,CASIDSRDTQYF
.,TRBJ2-6,many,TRBV27,TGTGCCAGCAGCCTTGGGTCAAGGACGCTAAGCTCTGGGGCCAACGTCCTGACTTTC,CASSLGSRTLSSGANVLTF
.,TRBJ2-1,.,TRBV3-1,TGTGCCAGCAGGCTTTCCAGGGGAGAGGAGCAGTTCTTC,CASRLSRGEEQFF
TRBD2,TRBJ2-7,many,TRBV19,TGTGCCAGTAGTATAGTCAAGACTAGCGGGAGTAGTTCATCCTACGAGCAGTACTTC,CASSIVKTSGSSSSYEQYF
.,TRBJ2-1,.,TRBV20-1,TGCAGTGCTAGTCCCAGGGGAGTAAACAATGAGCAGTTCTTC,CSASPRGVNNEQFF
TRBD1,TRBJ2-1,few,TRBV20-1,TGCAGTGCTGTAAAGGGGACAGGGCTCAATGAGCAGTTCTTC,CSAVKGTGLNEQFF
TRBD2,TRBJ2-5,many,TRBV5-1,TGCGCCAGCAGCTTGGGATTTGCTAGCGGGGAAGAGACCCAGTACTTC,CASSLGFASGEETQYF